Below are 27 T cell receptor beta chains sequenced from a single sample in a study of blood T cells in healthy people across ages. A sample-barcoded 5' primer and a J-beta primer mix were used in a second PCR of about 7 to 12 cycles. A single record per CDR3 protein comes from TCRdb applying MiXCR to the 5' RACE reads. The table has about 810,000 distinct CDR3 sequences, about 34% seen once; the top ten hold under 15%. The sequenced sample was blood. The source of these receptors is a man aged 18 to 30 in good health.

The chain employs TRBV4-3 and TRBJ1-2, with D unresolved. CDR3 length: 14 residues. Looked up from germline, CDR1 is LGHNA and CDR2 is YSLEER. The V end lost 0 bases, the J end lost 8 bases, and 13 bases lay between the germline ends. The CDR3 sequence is CASSQDNTVRGYTF. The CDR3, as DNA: TGCGCCAGCAGCCAAGATAATACAGTTCGCGGCTACACCTTC.

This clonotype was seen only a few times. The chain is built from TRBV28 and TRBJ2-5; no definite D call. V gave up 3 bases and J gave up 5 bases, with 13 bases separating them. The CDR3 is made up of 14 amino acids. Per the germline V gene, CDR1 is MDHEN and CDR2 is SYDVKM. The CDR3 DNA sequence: TGTGCCAGCAGTTTCGTAGGGAATCTGGAGACCCAGTACTTC. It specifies CASSFVGNLETQYF.

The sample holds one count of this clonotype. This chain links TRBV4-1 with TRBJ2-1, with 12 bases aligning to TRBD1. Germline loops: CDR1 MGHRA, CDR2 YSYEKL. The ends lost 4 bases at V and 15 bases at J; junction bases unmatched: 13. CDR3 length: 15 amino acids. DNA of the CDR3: TGCGCCAGCAGCCGCCTCGGGGGACAGGGGGCCTCCCTGTTCTTC. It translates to CASSRLGGQGASLFF.

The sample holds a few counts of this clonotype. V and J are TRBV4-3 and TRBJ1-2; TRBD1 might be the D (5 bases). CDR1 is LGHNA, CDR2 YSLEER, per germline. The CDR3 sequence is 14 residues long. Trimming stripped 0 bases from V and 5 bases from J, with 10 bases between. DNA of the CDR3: TGCGCCAGCAGCCAAGACGGGACCGATTATGGCTACACCTTC. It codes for CASSQDGTDYGYTF.

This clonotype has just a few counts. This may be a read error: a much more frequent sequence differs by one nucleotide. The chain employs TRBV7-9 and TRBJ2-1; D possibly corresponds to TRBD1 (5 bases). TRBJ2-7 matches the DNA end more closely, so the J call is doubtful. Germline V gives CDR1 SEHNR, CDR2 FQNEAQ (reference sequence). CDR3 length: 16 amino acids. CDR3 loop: CASSLLGRVTYNEQYF. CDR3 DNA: TGTGCCAGCAGCTTACTCGGCAGGGTGACCTACAATGAGCAGTACTTC.

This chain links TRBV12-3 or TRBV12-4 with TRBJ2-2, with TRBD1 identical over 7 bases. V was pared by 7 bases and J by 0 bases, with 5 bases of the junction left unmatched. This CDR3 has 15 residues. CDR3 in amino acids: CASNPQGANTGELFF. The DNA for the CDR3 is TGTGCCAGCAATCCGCAGGGGGCGAACACCGGGGAGCTGTTTTTT.

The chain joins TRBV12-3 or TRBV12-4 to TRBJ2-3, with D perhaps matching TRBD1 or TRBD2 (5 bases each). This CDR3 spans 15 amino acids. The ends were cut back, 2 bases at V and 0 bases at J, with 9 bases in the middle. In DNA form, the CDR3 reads TGTGCCAGCAGTTTAAGGGACCCTAGCACAGATACGCAGTATTTT. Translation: CASSLRDPSTDTQYF.

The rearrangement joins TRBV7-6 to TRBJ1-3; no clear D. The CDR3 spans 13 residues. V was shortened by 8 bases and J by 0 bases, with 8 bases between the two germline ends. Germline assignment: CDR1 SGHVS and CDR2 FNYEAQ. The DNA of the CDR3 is TGTGCCAGCTCACGGGCCTCTGGAAACACCATATATTTT. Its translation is CASSRASGNTIYF. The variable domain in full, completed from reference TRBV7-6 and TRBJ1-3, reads GAGVSQSPRYKVTKRGQDVALRCDPISGHVSLYWYRQALGQGPEFLTYFNYEAQQDKSGLPNDRFSAERPEGSISTLTIQRTEQRDSAMYRCASSRASGNTIYFGEGSWLTVV.

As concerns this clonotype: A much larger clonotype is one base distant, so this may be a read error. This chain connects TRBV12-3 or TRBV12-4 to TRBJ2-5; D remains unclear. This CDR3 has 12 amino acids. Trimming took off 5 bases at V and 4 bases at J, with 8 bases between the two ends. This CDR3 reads CASSLRRETQYF. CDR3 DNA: TGTGCCAGCAGTCTCAGACGAGAGACCCAGTACTTC.

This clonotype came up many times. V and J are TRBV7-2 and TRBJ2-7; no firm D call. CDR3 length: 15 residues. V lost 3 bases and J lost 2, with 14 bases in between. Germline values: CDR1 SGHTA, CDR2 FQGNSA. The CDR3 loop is CASSFNWRSPYEQYF. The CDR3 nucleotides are TGTGCCAGCAGCTTTAACTGGCGGTCCCCCTACGAGCAGTACTTC.

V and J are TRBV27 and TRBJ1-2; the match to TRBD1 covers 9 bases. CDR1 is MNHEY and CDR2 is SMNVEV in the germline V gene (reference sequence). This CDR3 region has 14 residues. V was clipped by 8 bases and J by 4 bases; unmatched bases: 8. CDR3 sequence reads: CASGGMDRGYGYTF. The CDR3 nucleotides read TGTGCCAGCGGTGGGATGGACAGGGGCTATGGCTACACCTTC.

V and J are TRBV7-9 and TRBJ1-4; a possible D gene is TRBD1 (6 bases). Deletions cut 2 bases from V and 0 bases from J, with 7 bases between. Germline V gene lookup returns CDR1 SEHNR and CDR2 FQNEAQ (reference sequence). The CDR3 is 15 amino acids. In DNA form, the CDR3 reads TGTGCCAGCAGCTTAAACAGGGCAACTAATGAAAAACTGTTTTTT. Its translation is CASSLNRATNEKLFF.

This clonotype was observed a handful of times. The CDR3 is CASTPTGSVSPLHF. The CDR3 nucleotides are TGTGCCAGCACCCCGACAGGGTCGGTTTCACCCCTCCACTTT. The V and J genes are TRBV12-3 or TRBV12-4 and TRBJ1-6; 7 bases align to TRBD1. V shed 7 bases, J shed 9 bases, and the junction held 9 bases outside the gene matches. The CDR3 runs to 14 residues.

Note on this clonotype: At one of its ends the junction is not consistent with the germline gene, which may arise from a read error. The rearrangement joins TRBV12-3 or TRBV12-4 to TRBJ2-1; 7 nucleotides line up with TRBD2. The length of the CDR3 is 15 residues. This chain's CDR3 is CASSIRASGYSEQFF. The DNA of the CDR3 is TGTGCCAGCTCCATTCGGGCTAGCGGATACAGTGAGCAGTTCTTC.

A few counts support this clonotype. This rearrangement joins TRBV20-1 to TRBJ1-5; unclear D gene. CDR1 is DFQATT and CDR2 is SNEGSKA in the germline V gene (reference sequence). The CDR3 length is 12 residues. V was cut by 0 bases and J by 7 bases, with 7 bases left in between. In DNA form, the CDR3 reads TGCAGTGCTAGAGAAGGGCGACAGCCCCAGCATTTT. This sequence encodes CSAREGRQPQHF.

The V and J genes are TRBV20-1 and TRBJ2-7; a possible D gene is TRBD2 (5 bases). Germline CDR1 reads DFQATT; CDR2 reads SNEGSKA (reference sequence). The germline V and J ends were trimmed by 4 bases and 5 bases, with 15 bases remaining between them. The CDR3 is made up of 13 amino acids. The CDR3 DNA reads TGCAGTGCTACCAGACCTACTAGTAACGAGCAGTACTTC. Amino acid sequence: CSATRPTSNEQYF.

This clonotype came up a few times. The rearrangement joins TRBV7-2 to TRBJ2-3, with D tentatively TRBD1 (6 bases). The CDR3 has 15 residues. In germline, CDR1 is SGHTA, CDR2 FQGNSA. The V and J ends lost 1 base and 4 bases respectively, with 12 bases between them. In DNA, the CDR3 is TGTGCCAGCAGCTTAGACAGGGTATATTCAGATACGCAGTATTTT. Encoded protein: CASSLDRVYSDTQYF.

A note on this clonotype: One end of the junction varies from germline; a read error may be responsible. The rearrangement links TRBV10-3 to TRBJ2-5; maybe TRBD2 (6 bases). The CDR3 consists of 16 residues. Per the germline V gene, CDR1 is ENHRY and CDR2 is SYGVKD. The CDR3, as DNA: TGTACCATCAGTGAGCCCATTGGGGCACGGGGGGAGACCCAGTACTTC. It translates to CTISEPIGARGETQYF.

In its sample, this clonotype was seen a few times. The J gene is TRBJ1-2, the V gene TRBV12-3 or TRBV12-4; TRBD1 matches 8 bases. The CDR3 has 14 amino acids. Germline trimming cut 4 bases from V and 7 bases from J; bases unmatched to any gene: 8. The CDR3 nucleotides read TGTGCCAGCAGTTCTTACACAGGGGGAAGTGGCTACACCTTC. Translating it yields CASSSYTGGSGYTF.

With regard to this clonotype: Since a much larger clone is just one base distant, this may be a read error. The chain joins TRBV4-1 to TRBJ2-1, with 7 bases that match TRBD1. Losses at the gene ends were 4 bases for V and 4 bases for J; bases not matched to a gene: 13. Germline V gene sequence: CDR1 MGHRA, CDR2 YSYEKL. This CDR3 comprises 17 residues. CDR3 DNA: TGCGCCAGCAGCCTCAACACCCCGAGACAGGGATACAATGAGCAGTTCTTC. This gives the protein CASSLNTPRQGYNEQFF.

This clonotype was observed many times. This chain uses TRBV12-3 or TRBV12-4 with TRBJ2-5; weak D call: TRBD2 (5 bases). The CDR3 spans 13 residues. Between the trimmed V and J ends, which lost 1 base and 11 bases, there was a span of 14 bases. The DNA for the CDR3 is TGTGCCAGCAGTTTAGATACATCCGGGGAGCAGTACTTC. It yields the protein CASSLDTSGEQYF.

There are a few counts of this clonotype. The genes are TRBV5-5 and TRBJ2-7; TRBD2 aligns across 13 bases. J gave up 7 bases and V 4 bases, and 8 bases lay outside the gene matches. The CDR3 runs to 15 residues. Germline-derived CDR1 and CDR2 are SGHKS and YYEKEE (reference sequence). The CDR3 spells CASSQLAGGNNEQYF. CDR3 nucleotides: TGTGCCAGCAGCCAACTAGCGGGGGGGAACAATGAGCAGTACTTC.

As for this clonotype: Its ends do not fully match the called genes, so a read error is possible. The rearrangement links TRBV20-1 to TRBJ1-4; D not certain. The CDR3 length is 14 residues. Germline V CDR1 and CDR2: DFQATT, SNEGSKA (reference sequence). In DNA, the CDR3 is TGCAGTACTAGATCGAACGGAATTAATGAAAAACTGTTTTTT. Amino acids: CSTRSNGINEKLFF.

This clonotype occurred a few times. As DNA, the CDR3 is TGTGCCAGCAGCTTTTGGGGGTCGGTTGATACGCAGTATTTT. Its protein is CASSFWGSVDTQYF. This chain joins TRBV7-2 and TRBJ2-3; D could derive from TRBD1 or TRBD2 (5 bases each). V was trimmed by 3 bases and J by 6 bases, leaving 13 bases between them. CDR1 and CDR2 (germline): SGHTA, FQGNSA. This CDR3 is built from 14 residues.

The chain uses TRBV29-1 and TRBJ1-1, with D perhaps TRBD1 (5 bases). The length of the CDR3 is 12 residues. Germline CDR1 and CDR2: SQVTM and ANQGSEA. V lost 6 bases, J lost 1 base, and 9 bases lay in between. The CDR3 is CSVSRENTEAFF. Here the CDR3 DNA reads TGCAGCGTCAGCAGGGAGAACACTGAAGCTTTCTTT.

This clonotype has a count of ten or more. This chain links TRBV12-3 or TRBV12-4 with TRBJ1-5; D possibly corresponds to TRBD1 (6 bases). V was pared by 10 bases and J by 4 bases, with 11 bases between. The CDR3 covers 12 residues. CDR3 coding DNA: TGTGCCACCGGCAGGGGAAATCAGCCCCAGCATTTT. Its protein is CATGRGNQPQHF.

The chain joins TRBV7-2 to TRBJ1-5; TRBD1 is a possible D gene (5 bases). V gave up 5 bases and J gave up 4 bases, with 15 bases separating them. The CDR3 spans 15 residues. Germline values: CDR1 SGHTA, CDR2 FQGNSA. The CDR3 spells CASSHGGARNQPQHF. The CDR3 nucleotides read TGTGCCAGCAGCCACGGAGGGGCGCGGAATCAGCCCCAGCATTTT.